Included here is one T cell receptor (beta chain) sequence, with context. CDR1 is MNHEY and CDR2 is SVGAGI in the germline V gene. The CDR3 contains 15 residues. The ends were cut back, 2 bases at V and 2 bases at J, with 11 bases in the middle. The source of the sample is a study of blood T cell repertoires in COVID-19. Assay: immunoSEQ multiplex PCR; the TCRdb copy retains only in-frame clones and omits some. The data show 50,000 or so clones, approximately 80% seen once. The clonotype was recovered from a middle-aged man with acute or convalescent COVID-19. The source material was peripheral blood. The chain uses TRBV6-5 and TRBJ2-3; perhaps TRBD1 as D (5 bases). The chain's CDR3 is CASSYKGYNTDTQYF. CDR3 bases: TGTGCCAGCAGTTACAAGGGGTATAACACAGATACGCAGTATTTT.